The next 14 T cell receptor beta chains were all read from a single sample in a study of T cell responses to AZD1222 COVID-19 vaccine (dated by TCRdb to 2020 to 2023). The intended sense of this specimen's time point label: about 28 days (+/-7) after the second vaccine dose. This specimen's treatment or condition label, per the study, means: meningococcal conjugate vaccine given as trial control. Library generation was performed with the immunoSEQ multiplex PCR assay. TCRdb obtained this table from immuneACCESS and retained in-frame rearrangements with V and J assigned. These tables miss some clones; where compared with another copy, unresolved V genes account for less than half of the shortfall, and the remainder is unexplained. Present in this sample are approximately 130,000 clones, 90% of which were seen just once. The leading ten clones occupy 4% to 5% of the sample. Sample: peripheral blood, taken 28 days after the second dose of the MenACWY control vaccine. These receptors originate from an adult who received the MenACWY meningococcal vaccine as a control.

The gene calls are TRBV10-1 and TRBJ2-1, with 7 bases fitting TRBD1. The CDR3 contains 16 residues. Germline V gives CDR1 WNHNN, CDR2 SYGVQD (reference sequence). V lost 3 bases, J lost 2 bases, and 7 bases stayed unmatched. CDR3 sequence: CASSDMTGRPYNEQFF. As DNA, the CDR3 is TGCGCCAGCAGTGACATGACAGGGCGACCCTACAATGAGCAGTTCTTC.

The chain employs TRBV5-1 and TRBJ1-2; maybe TRBD1 (6 bases). Germline CDR1 and CDR2: SGHRS and YFSETQ. The CDR3 contains 14 residues. Trimming took off 4 bases at V and 4 bases at J, with 14 bases between the two ends. Here the CDR3 reads CASSPPAGAYGYTF. In nucleotides, the CDR3 is TGCGCCAGCAGCCCGCCCGCAGGGGCCTATGGCTACACCTTC. The full variable domain, completed using reference TRBV5-1 and TRBJ1-2, is KAGVTQTPRYLIKTRGQQVTLSCSPISGHRSVSWYQQTPGQGLQFLFEYFSETQRNKGNFPGRFSGRQFSNSRSEMNVSTLELGDSALYLCASSPPAGAYGYTFGSGTRLTVV.

The CDR3 loop is CASSFDRDKNIQYF. The CDR3 DNA follows: TGTGCCAGCAGTTTTGACAGGGACAAAAACATTCAGTACTTC. The chain carries TRBV28 and TRBJ2-4; 7 bases map to TRBD1. The J segment lost 3 bases and the V segment lost 3 bases, leaving 2 bases of the junction unmatched. The germline gives CDR1 MDHEN, CDR2 SYDVKM. This CDR3 is built from 14 residues.

The chain's CDR3 is CASSSIGSPTYNEQFF. For the CDR3, the DNA is TGTGCCAGCAGCTCTATCGGATCCCCCACCTACAATGAGCAGTTCTTC. The chain joins TRBV7-3 to TRBJ2-1; D not certain. Germline CDR1 reads SGHTA; CDR2 reads FQGTGA. This CDR3 region has 16 residues. Trimming left V 4 bases short and J 2 bases short, with 15 bases between.

This chain joins TRBV29-1 and TRBJ2-4; TRBD1 agrees at 11 bases. Trimming cost V 4 bases and J 8 bases; bases outside gene matches: 10. The CDR3 has 15 residues. Germline values: CDR1 SQVTM, CDR2 ANQGSEA. The CDR3: CSVGAGTGGGDIQYF. The CDR3 bases are TGCAGCGTTGGAGCCGGGACAGGGGGAGGAGACATTCAGTACTTC.

The gene calls are TRBV27 and TRBJ2-5, with D perhaps matching TRBD2 (5 bases). Germline-derived CDR1 and CDR2 are MNHEY and SMNVEV (reference sequence). The CDR3 is 13 residues long. The V end was cut by 5 bases, the J end by 9 bases, with 16 bases between. CDR3 bases: TGTGCCAGCAGTCCCTCCCCCGGGAAGCCCCAGTACTTC. This codes for CASSPSPGKPQYF.

The chain has TRBV5-4 and TRBJ1-3, with 7 bases aligning to TRBD1. The germline gives CDR1 SGHNT, CDR2 YYREEE (reference sequence). With 4 bases clipped from V and 0 bases from J, the junction kept 4 bases outside the gene matches. The CDR3 sequence is 15 residues long. The CDR3 loop is CASSPGQFSGNTIYF. The CDR3 DNA sequence: TGTGCCAGCAGCCCGGGACAGTTCTCTGGAAACACCATATATTTT.

CDR3 bases: TGTGCCAGCAGCTTATCTCTAGCGGGAGGGAACACCGGGGAGCTGTTTTTT. Residues: CASSLSLAGGNTGELFF. The chain couples TRBV7-9 to TRBJ2-2; 11 bases are shared with TRBD2. V lost 2 bases to trimming and J lost 1 base; unmatched junction nucleotides: 3. This CDR3 is 17 amino acids long. Germline V gene data show CDR1 as SEHNR and CDR2 as FQNEAQ (reference sequence).

V and J are TRBV30 and TRBJ1-1; a weak D match, TRBD1 (6 bases). CDR3 size: 15 residues. CDR1 is GTSNPN and CDR2 is SVGIG in the germline V gene (reference sequence). Trimming cost V 3 bases and J 3 bases, with 17 bases left between them. This CDR3 is CAWSFTGIGDTEAFF. In DNA, the CDR3 is TGTGCCTGGAGCTTCACAGGGATTGGGGACACTGAAGCTTTCTTT.

This chain connects TRBV19 to TRBJ2-1; D uncertain. V gave up 3 bases and J gave up 7 bases, with 19 bases separating them. Per germline, CDR1 LNHDA and CDR2 SQIVND (reference sequence). The CDR3 length is 16 residues. The CDR3: CASSISSSCGCNEQFF. The CDR3 DNA follows: TGTGCCAGTAGTATCTCGTCTAGTTGTGGTTGTAATGAGCAGTTCTTC.

The J gene is TRBJ1-2, the V gene TRBV29-1; D may be TRBD1 (5 bases). V shed 3 bases and J shed 2 bases, with 13 bases lying between them. The CDR3 spans 14 residues. Germline V gives CDR1 SQVTM, CDR2 ANQGSEA. As DNA, the CDR3 is TGCAGCGTTGACTGGATGAGACAGAACTATGGCTACACCTTC. This sequence encodes CSVDWMRQNYGYTF.

This sequence joins TRBV19 and TRBJ1-5; D is ambiguous. The CDR3 consists of 12 residues. Trimming pared 7 bases from V and 6 bases from J, leaving 10 bases between. Germline V gene data show CDR1 as LNHDA and CDR2 as SQIVND (reference sequence). CDR3 sequence reads: CASTSGGQPQHF. For the CDR3, the DNA is TGTGCCAGTACCTCAGGAGGTCAGCCCCAGCATTTT.

The rearrangement joins TRBV5-1 to TRBJ2-5, with 11 bases fitting TRBD2. V dropped 0 bases and J dropped 2; count of bases not matched to a gene: 0. The CDR3 spans 15 residues. Germline values: CDR1 SGHRS, CDR2 YFSETQ. CDR3 residues: CASSLASGGQETQYF. The CDR3 DNA reads TGCGCCAGCAGCTTGGCTAGCGGGGGGCAAGAGACCCAGTACTTC.

V is TRBV6-5 and J is TRBJ1-4, with D possibly matching TRBD1 (5 bases). The CDR3 length is 13 residues. Deletions cut 8 bases from V and 4 bases from J, with 11 bases between. The germline V gene encodes CDR1 MNHEY and CDR2 SVGAGI. The CDR3 sequence is CASFRDRNEKLFF. CDR3 sequence (DNA): TGTGCCAGCTTCCGGGACCGTAATGAAAAACTGTTTTTT.